This T cell receptor (beta chain) was obtained from a study of regulatory T cells in long-lasting Graves disease. Time point: newly diagnosed GD, antithyroid drugs for less than 3 months. Making the TCR library involved RNA that had been extracted from PBMCs. Each of the patients was recruited from an endocrinology department situated in Xi'an, China. Many counts were recorded for this clonotype. In building TCR beta libraries, iRepertoire HTBI primers were used together with Arm-PCR of CDR3 regions. TCRdb ran MiXCR on the multiplex PCR reads and lists one entry per CDR3 protein. The sample comprises 620,000 or so distinct CDR3 sequences, less than 20% of which are singletons, and around 18% rests with the top ten. Germline V gives CDR1 MDHEN, CDR2 SYDVKM. V lost 4 bases to trimming and J lost 2 bases; unmatched junction nucleotides: 7. This CDR3 contains 17 residues. This same sample was also part of a study on T cells in Graves' hyperthyroidism and ophthalmopathy.

The source of this sequence is a woman younger than 45 with Graves disease. The sample consisted of peripheral blood mononuclear cells (PBMCs), taken at new diagnosis, from a patient treated with antithyroid drugs. The chain links TRBV28 to TRBJ2-5; 13 bases agree with TRBD2. CDR3 sequence (DNA): TGTGCCAGCAGTTCCTTACCGGGACTAGCGGGGCAAGAGACCCAGTACTTC. This encodes CASSSLPGLAGQETQYF.